The 2 T cell receptor beta chains in this list originate from one sample, sequenced in a study of long-term antiretroviral therapy in people with HIV. Assay version v3.0 of immunoSEQ was used, and it was run at survey level. Using immunoSEQ multiplex PCR, the repertoire was profiled, and TCRdb retains in-frame clones only, with some absent. The sample lists tens of thousands of clones; around three quarters were seen once. This sample comprised unsorted PBMCs, obtained 0.3 years after starting antiretroviral therapy. These TCRs come from a man in his forties with HIV.

The V call is TRBV7-9, the J call TRBJ2-1, with TRBD2 identical over 9 bases. In germline, CDR1 is SEHNR, CDR2 FQNEAQ (reference sequence). CDR3 length equals 15 residues. Trimming removed 5 bases from V and 1 base from J; junction bases left unmatched: 3. The CDR3 DNA reads TGTGCCAGCAGCCGAGCGGGGGGTTCCTACAATGAGCAGTTCTTC. This sequence encodes CASSRAGGSYNEQFF.

The CDR3: CASSVGASGNEKLFF. Written as DNA, the CDR3 is TGTGCCAGCAGCGTAGGGGCGTCGGGGAATGAAAAACTGTTTTTT. The chain employs TRBV9 and TRBJ1-4; D is ambiguous. CDR3 size: 15 residues. The germline gives CDR1 SGDLS, CDR2 YYNGEE. Trimming took 0 bases from V and 5 from J, leaving 11 bases between them. Combining the CDR3 with reference TRBV9 and TRBJ1-4 gives the whole variable domain DSGVTQTPKHLITATGQRVTLRCSPRSGDLSVYWYQQSLDQGLQFLIQYYNGEERAKGNILERFSAQQFPDLHSELNLSSLELGDSALYFCASSVGASGNEKLFFGSGTQLSVL.